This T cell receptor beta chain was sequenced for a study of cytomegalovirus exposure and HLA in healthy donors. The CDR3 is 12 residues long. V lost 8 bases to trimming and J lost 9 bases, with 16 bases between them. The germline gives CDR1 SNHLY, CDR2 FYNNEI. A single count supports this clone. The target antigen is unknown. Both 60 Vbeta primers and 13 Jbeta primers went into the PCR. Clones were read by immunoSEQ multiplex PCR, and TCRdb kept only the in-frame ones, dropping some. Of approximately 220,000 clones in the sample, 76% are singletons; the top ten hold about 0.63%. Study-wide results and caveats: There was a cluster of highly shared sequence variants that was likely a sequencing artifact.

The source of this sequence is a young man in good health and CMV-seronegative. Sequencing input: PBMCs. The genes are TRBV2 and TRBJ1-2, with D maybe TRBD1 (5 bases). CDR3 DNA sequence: TGTGCCAGCGGGGGACTTTTTGGTCGCTACACCTTC. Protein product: CASGGLFGRYTF.